The text below deals with one T cell receptor (beta chain). Sequencing used immunoSEQ multiplex PCR; TCRdb keeps in-frame clones, though not all of them. The sample has about 120,000 clones; roughly four fifths are singletons. The sample is drawn from a study of blood T cell repertoires in COVID-19. Trimming at V came to 1 base and at J to 6 bases, leaving 8 bases not matched to a gene. The CDR3 loop spans 15 amino acids. The V gene's germline CDR1 is LNHDA and CDR2 SQIVND (reference sequence). This sequence originates from a human donor in a cohort sampled during active COVID-19. V gene TRBV19 combines with J gene TRBJ1-1; TRBD1 aligns across 7 bases. The sequenced sample consisted of peripheral blood. CDR3 nucleotide sequence: TGTGCCAGTAGTATAGGCCGGAGTCAGGGGGCTGAAGCTTTCTTT. It translates to CASSIGRSQGAEAFF. Full variable domain (remainder filled in from reference TRBV19 and TRBJ1-1): DGGITQSPKYLFRKEGQNVTLSCEQNLNHDAMYWYRQDPGQGLRLIYYSQIVNDFQKGDIAEGYSVSREKKESFPLTVTSAQKNPTAFYLCASSIGRSQGAEAFFGQGTRLTVV.